This TCR beta chain was retrieved from a study of OX40 agonist ivuxolimab in advanced cancers. Blood specimens came from baseline, cycle 4 day 1, and cycle 7 day 1. The CDR3 extends over 13 amino acids. V was trimmed by 7 bases and J by 3 bases, leaving 10 bases between them. Germline V gene sequence: CDR1 MNHNS, CDR2 SASEGT. Comments on this clone: Its antigen is not identified.

The data were produced by immunoSEQ multiplex PCR, yet TCRdb's version contains in-frame clones alone and is incomplete. The sample lists tens of thousands of clones; roughly nine tenths were seen once. The study, taken as a whole, reports: Among the nonresponders, some also had low normalized T-cell clonal expansion. Still undetermined is the antigen specificity of the expanded peripheral T cells.

The receptor comes from an adult with an advanced solid tumor such as melanoma, head and neck, liver or kidney cancer. V and J are TRBV6-1 and TRBJ1-3, with D possibly being TRBD1 (6 bases). Material: CD4+ or CD8+ T cells sorted from blood, obtained in a trial of the OX40 agonist ivuxolimab. CDR3 coding DNA: TGTGCCAGCATCCAGGGGAATGGAAACACCATATATTTT. This codes for CASIQGNGNTIYF.